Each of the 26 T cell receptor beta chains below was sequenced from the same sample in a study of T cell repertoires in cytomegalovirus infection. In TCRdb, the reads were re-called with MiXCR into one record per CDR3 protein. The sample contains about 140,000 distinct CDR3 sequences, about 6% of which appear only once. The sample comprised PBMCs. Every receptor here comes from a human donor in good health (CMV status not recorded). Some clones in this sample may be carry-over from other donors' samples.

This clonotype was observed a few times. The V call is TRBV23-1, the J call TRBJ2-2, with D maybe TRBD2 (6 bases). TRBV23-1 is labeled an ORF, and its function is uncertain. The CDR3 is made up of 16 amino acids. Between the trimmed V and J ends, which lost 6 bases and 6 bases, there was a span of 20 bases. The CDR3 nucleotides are TGCGCCAGCAGCCAAGCGGGCGGGTTTTGTCCCGGGGAGCTGTTTTTT. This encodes CASSQAGGFCPGELFF.

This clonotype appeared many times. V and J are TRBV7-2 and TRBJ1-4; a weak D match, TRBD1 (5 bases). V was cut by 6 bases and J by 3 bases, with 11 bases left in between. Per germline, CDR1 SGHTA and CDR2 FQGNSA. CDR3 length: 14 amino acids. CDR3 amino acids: CASRQGISNEKLFF. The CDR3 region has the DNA TGTGCCAGCAGGCAGGGAATTTCTAATGAAAAACTGTTTTTT.

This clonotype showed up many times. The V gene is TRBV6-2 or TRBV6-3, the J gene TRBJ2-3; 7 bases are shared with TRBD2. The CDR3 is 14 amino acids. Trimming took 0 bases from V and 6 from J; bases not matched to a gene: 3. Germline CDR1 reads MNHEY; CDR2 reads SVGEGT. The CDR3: CASSYSQLADTQYF. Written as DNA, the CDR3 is TGTGCCAGCAGTTACTCCCAACTAGCGGATACGCAGTATTTT.

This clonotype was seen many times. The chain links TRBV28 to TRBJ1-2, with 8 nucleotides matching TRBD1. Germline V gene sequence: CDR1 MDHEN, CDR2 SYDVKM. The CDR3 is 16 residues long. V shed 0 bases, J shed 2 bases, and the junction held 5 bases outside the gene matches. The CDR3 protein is CASSLWSTGVNYGYTF. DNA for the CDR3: TGTGCCAGCAGTTTATGGTCGACAGGGGTCAACTATGGCTACACCTTC.

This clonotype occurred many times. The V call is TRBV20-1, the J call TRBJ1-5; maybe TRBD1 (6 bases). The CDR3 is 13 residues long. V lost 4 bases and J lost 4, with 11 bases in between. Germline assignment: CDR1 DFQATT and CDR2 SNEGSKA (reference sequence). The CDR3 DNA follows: TGCAGTGCTATATGGGACACTAATCAGCCCCAGCATTTT. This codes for CSAIWDTNQPQHF.

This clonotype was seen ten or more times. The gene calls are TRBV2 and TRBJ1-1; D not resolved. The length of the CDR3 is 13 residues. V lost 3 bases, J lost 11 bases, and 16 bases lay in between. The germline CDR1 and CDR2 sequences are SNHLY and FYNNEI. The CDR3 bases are TGTGCCAGCAGTGACCGGGCACCACCTCGGGCTTTCTTT. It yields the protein CASSDRAPPRAFF. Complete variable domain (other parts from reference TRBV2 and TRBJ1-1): EPEVTQTPSHQVTQMGQEVILRCVPISNHLYFYWYRQILGQKVEFLVSFYNNEISEKSEIFDDQFSVERPDGSNFTLKIRSTKLEDSAMYFCASSDRAPPRAFFGQGTRLTVV.

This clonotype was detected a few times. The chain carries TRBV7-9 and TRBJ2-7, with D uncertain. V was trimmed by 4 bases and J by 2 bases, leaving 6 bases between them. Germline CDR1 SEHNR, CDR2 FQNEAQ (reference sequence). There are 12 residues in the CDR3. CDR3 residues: CASSSRPYEQYF. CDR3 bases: TGTGCCAGCAGCTCGCGCCCCTACGAGCAGTACTTC.

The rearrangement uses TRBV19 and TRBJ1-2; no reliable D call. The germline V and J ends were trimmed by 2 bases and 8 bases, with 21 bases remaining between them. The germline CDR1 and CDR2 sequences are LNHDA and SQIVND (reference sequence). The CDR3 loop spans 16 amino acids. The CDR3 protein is CASSIWVPSDAMGYTF. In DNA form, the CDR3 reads TGTGCCAGTAGTATATGGGTACCGTCCGACGCGATGGGCTACACCTTC.

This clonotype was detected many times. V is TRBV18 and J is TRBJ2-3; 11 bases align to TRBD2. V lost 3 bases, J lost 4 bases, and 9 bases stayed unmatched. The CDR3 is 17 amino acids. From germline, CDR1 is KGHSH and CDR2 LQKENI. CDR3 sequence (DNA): TGTGCCAGCTCACCGACACTACTAGCGGGGGTTGCAGATACGCAGTATTTT. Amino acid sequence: CASSPTLLAGVADTQYF. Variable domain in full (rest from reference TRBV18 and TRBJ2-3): NAGVMQNPRHLVRRRGQEARLRCSPMKGHSHVYWYRQLPEEGLKFMVYLQKENIIDESGMPKERFSAEFPKEGPSILRIQQVVRGDSAAYFCASSPTLLAGVADTQYFGPGTRLTVL.

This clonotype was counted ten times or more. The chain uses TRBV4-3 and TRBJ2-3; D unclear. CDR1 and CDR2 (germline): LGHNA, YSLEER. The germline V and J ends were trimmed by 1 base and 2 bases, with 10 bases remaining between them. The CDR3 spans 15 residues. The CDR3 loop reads CASSQGTGFTDTQYF. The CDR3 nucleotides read TGCGCCAGCAGCCAAGGGACGGGCTTCACAGATACGCAGTATTTT.

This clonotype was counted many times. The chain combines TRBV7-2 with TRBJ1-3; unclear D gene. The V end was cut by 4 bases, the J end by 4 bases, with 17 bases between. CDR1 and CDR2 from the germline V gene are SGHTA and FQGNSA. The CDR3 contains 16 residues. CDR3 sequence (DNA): TGTGCCAGCAGCTCGAACCCTCCCCGGGCCGGAAACACCATATATTTT. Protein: CASSSNPPRAGNTIYF.

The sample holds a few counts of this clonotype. The CDR3 loop reads CASRSRAGDTEAFF. In DNA, the CDR3 is TGTGCCAGCAGATCAAGGGCAGGGGACACTGAAGCTTTCTTT. The J gene is TRBJ1-1, the V gene TRBV2; TRBD1 is a possible D gene (6 bases). The length of the CDR3 is 14 residues. V lost 6 bases and J lost 3, with 14 bases in between. Germline V gives CDR1 SNHLY, CDR2 FYNNEI.

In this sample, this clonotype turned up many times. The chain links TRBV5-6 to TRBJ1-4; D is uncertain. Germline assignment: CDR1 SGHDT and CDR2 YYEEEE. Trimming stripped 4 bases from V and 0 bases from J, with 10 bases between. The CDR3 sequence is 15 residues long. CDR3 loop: CASSIYLATNEKLFF. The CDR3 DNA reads TGTGCCAGCAGCATCTACCTTGCAACTAATGAAAAACTGTTTTTT. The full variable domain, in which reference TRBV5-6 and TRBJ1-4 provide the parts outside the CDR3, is DAGVTQSPTHLIKTRGQQVTLRCSPKSGHDTVSWYQQALGQGPQFIFQYYEEEERQRGNFPDRFSGHQFPNYSSELNVNALLLGDSALYLCASSIYLATNEKLFFGSGTQLSVL.

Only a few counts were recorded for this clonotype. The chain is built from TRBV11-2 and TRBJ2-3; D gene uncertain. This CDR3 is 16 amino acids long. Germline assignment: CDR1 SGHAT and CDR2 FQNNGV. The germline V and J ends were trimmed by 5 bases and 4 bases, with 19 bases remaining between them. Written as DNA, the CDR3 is TGTGCCAGCAGCCTCTACGGCGCCGGCCACGCAGATACGCAGTATTTT. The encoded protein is CASSLYGAGHADTQYF.

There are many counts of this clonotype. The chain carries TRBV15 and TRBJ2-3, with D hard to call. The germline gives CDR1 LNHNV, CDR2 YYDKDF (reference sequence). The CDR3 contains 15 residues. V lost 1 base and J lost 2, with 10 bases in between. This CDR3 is CATSRVGTDTDTQYF. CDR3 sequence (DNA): TGTGCCACCAGCAGAGTCGGAACAGACACAGATACGCAGTATTTT.

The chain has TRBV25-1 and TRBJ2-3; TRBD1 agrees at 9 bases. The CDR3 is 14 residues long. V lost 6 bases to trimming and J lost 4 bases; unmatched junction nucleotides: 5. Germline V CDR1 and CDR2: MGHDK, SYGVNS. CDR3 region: CASSPQGAADTQYF. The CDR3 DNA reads TGTGCCAGCAGCCCACAGGGGGCGGCAGATACGCAGTATTTT.

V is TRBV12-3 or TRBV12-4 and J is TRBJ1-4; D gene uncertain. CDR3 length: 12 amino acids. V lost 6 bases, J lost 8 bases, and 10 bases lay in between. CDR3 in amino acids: CASSSWAEKLFF. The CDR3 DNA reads TGTGCCAGCAGCTCGTGGGCGGAAAAACTGTTTTTT.

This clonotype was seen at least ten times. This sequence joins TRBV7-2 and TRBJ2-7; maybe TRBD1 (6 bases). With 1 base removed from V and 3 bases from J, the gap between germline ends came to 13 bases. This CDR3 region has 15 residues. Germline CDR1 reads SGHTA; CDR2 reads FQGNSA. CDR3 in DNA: TGTGCCAGCAGCTTAGAAGGGGGAATAAGCTACGAGCAGTACTTC. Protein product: CASSLEGGISYEQYF.

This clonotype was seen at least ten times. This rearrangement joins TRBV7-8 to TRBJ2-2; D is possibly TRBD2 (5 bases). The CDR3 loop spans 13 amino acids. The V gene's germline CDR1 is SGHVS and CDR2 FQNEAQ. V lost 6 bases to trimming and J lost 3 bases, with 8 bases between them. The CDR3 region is CASRPRDTGELFF. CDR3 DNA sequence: TGTGCCAGCAGGCCGCGGGACACCGGGGAGCTGTTTTTT.

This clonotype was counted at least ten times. The CDR3 nucleotides read TGTGCCAGCAGCTTAGAATTCAGGGGAATCGTTAATCAGCCCCAGCATTTT. This translates into CASSLEFRGIVNQPQHF. V usage is TRBV7-8 and J usage is TRBJ1-5; D is possibly TRBD1 (6 bases). Germline loops: CDR1 SGHVS, CDR2 FQNEAQ. The CDR3 contains 17 residues. Trimming took 1 base from V and 4 from J, leaving 17 bases between them.

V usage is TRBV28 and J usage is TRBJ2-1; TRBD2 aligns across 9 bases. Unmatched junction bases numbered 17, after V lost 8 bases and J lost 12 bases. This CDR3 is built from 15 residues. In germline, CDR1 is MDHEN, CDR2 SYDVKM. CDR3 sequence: CASATRVAGAVGQFF. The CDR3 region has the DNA TGTGCCAGCGCCACTCGGGTAGCGGGAGCGGTGGGGCAGTTCTTC.

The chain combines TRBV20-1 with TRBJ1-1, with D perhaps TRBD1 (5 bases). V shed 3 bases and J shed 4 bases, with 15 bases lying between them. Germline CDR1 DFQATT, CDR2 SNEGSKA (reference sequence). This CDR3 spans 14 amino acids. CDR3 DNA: TGCAGTGCTAGTTGGGGCGGGGTGCGCACTGAAGCTTTCTTT. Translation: CSASWGGVRTEAFF.

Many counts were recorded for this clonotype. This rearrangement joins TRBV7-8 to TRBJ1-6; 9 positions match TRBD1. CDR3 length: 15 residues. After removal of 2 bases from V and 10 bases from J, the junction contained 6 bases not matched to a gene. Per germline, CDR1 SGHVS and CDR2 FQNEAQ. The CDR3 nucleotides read TGTGCCAGCAGCTTACCGGGACAGGGAGGATCACCCCTCCACTTT. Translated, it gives CASSLPGQGGSPLHF.

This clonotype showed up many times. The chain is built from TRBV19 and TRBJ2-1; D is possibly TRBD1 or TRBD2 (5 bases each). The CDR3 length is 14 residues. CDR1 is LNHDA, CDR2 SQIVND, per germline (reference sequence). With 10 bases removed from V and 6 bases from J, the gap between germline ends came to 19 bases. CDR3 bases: TGTGCCACTAACCCGGGACGCAGCCCCAATGAGCAGTTCTTC. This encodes CATNPGRSPNEQFF.

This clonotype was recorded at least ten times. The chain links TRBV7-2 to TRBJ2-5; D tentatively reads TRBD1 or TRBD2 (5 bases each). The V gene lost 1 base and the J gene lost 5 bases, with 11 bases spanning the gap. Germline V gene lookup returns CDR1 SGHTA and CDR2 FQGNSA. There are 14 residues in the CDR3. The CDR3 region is CASSLDGGAETQYF. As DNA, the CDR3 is TGTGCCAGCAGCTTAGATGGGGGTGCGGAGACCCAGTACTTC.

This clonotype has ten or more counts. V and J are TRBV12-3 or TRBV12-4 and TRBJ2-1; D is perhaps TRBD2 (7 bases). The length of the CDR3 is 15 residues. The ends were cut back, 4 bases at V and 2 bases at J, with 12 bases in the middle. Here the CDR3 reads CASSSWGGTYNEQFF. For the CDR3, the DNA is TGTGCCAGCAGTTCCTGGGGGGGCACCTACAATGAGCAGTTCTTC.